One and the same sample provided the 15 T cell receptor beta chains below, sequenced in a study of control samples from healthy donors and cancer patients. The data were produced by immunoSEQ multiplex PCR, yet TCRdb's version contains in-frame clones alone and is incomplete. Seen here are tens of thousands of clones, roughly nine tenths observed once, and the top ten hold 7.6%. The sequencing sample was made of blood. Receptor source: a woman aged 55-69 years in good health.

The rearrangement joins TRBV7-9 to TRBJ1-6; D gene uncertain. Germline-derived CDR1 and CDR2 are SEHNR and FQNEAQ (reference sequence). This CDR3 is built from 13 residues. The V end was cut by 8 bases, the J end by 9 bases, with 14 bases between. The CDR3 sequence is CASGSQEGSPLHF. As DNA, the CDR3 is TGTGCCAGCGGATCGCAAGAGGGTTCACCCCTCCACTTT.

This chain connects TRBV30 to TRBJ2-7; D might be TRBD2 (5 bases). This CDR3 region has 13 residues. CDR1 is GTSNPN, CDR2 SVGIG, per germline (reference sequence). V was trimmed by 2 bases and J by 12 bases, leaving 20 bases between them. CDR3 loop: CAWSPRGKGSLYF. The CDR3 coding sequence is TGTGCCTGGAGTCCCCGGGGTAAGGGTAGTCTGTACTTC.

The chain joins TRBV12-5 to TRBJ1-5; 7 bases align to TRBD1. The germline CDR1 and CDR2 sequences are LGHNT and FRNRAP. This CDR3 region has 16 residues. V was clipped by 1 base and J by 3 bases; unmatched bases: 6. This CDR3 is CASGLGTGVPNQPQHF. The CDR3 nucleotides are TGTGCTAGTGGTTTGGGAACAGGGGTCCCCAATCAGCCCCAGCATTTT. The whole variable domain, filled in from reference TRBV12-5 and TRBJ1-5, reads DARVTQTPRHKVTEMGQEVTMRCQPILGHNTVFWYRQTMMQGLELLAYFRNRAPLDDSGMPKDRFSAEMPDATLATLKIQPSEPRDSAVYFCASGLGTGVPNQPQHFGDGTRLSIL.

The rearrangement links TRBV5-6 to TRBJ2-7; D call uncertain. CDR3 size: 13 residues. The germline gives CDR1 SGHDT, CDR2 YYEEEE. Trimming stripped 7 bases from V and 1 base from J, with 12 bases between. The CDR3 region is CASGSVDSYEQYF. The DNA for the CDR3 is TGTGCCAGCGGAAGCGTTGATTCCTACGAGCAGTACTTC.

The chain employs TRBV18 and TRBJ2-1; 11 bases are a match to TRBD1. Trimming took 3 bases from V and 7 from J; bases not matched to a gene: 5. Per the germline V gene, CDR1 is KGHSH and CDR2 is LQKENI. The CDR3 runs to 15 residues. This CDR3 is CASSPGTGGTNEQFF. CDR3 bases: TGTGCCAGCTCACCCGGGACAGGGGGGACAAATGAGCAGTTCTTC.

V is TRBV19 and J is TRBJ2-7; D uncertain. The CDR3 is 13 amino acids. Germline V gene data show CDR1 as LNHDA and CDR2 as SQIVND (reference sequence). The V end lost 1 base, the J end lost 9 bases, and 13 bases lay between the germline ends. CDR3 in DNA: TGTGCCAGTAGTATAGCCCAATTAGAGACGCAGTACTTC. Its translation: CASSIAQLETQYF.

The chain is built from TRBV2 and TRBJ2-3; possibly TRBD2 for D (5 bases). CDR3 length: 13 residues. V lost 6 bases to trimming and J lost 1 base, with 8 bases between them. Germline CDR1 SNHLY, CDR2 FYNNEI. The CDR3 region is CASRAERTDTQYF. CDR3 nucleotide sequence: TGTGCCAGCAGAGCGGAGCGCACAGATACGCAGTATTTT.

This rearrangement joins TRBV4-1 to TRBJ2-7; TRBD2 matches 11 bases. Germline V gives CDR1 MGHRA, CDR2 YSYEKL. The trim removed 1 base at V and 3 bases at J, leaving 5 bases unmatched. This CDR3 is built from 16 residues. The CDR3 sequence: CASSQATGTSGYEQYF. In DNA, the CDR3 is TGCGCCAGCAGCCAAGCGACCGGGACTAGCGGCTACGAGCAGTACTTC.

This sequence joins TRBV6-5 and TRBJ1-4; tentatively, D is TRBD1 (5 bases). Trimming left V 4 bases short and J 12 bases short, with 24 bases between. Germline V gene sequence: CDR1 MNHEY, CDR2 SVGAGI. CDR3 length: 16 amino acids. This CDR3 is CASSLSWQPGSGELFF. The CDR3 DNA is TGTGCCAGCAGTTTAAGTTGGCAGCCCGGCTCGGGGGAACTGTTTTTT.

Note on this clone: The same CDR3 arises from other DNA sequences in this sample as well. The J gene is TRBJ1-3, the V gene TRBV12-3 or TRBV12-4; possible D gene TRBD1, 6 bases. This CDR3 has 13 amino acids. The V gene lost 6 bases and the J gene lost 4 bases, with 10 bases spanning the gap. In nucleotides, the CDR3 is TGTGCCAGCAGCAGGGGATCCGGAAACACCATATATTTT. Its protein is CASSRGSGNTIYF.

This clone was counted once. Here the CDR3 reads CATRDGNQETQYF. The CDR3 region has the DNA TGTGCCACCCGGGACGGGAATCAAGAGACCCAGTACTTC. The chain is built from TRBV10-3 and TRBJ2-5; tentatively, D is TRBD1 or TRBD2 (5 bases each). CDR3 length: 13 amino acids. CDR1 and CDR2 from the germline V gene are ENHRY and SYGVKD. Trimming took 10 bases from V and 2 from J, leaving 14 bases between them.

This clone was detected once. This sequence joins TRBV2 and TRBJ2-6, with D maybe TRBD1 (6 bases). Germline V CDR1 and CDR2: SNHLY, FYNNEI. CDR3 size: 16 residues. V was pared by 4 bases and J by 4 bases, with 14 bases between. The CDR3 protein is CASSVGATKGANVLTF. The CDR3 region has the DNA TGTGCCAGCAGTGTGGGGGCGACAAAAGGGGCCAACGTCCTGACTTTC.

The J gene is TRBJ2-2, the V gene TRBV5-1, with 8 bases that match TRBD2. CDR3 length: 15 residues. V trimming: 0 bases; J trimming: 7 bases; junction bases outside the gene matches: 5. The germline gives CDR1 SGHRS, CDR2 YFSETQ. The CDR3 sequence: CASSLAGRGDGELFF. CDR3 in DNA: TGCGCCAGCAGCTTGGCCGGGAGGGGTGACGGGGAGCTGTTTTTT. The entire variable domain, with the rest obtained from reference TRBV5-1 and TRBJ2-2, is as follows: KAGVTQTPRYLIKTRGQQVTLSCSPISGHRSVSWYQQTPGQGLQFLFEYFSETQRNKGNFPGRFSGRQFSNSRSEMNVSTLELGDSALYLCASSLAGRGDGELFFGEGSRLTVL.

CDR3 nucleotides: TGTGCCAGCAGTGGCCTTTTTAGTAGCGCAAGCTCCTACAATGAGCAGTTCTTC. It encodes CASSGLFSSASSYNEQFF. The chain recombines TRBV6-1 with TRBJ2-1; perhaps TRBD2 as D (5 bases). V dropped 4 bases and J dropped 0 bases, with 19 bases sitting between them. The CDR3 has 18 residues. Germline V gene lookup returns CDR1 MNHNS and CDR2 SASEGT.

For the CDR3, the DNA is TGCGCCAGCAGCTTGATGGGGGTCGGTGAAGCTTTCTTT. Its protein is CASSLMGVGEAFF. The gene calls are TRBV5-1 and TRBJ1-1, with TRBD1 as a possible D gene (5 bases). Germline V gives CDR1 SGHRS, CDR2 YFSETQ. The CDR3 contains 13 residues. Trimming took off 1 base at V and 7 bases at J, with 11 bases between the two ends.